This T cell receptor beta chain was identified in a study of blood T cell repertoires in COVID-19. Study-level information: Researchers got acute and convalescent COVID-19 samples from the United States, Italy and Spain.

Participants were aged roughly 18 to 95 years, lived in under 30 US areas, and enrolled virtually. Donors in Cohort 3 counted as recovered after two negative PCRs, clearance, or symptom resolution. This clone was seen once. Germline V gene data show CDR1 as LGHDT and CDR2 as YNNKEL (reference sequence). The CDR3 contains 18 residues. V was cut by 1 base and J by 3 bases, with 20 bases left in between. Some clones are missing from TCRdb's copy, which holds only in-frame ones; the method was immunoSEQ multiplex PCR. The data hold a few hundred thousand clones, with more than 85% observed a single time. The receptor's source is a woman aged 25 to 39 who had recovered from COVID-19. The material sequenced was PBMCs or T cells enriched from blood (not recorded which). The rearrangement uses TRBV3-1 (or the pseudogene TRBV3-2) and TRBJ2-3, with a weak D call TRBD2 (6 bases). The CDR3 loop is CASSQGPSSSARTDTQYF. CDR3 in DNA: TGTGCCAGCAGCCAAGGTCCGTCCTCTAGCGCGCGGACAGATACGCAGTATTTT.